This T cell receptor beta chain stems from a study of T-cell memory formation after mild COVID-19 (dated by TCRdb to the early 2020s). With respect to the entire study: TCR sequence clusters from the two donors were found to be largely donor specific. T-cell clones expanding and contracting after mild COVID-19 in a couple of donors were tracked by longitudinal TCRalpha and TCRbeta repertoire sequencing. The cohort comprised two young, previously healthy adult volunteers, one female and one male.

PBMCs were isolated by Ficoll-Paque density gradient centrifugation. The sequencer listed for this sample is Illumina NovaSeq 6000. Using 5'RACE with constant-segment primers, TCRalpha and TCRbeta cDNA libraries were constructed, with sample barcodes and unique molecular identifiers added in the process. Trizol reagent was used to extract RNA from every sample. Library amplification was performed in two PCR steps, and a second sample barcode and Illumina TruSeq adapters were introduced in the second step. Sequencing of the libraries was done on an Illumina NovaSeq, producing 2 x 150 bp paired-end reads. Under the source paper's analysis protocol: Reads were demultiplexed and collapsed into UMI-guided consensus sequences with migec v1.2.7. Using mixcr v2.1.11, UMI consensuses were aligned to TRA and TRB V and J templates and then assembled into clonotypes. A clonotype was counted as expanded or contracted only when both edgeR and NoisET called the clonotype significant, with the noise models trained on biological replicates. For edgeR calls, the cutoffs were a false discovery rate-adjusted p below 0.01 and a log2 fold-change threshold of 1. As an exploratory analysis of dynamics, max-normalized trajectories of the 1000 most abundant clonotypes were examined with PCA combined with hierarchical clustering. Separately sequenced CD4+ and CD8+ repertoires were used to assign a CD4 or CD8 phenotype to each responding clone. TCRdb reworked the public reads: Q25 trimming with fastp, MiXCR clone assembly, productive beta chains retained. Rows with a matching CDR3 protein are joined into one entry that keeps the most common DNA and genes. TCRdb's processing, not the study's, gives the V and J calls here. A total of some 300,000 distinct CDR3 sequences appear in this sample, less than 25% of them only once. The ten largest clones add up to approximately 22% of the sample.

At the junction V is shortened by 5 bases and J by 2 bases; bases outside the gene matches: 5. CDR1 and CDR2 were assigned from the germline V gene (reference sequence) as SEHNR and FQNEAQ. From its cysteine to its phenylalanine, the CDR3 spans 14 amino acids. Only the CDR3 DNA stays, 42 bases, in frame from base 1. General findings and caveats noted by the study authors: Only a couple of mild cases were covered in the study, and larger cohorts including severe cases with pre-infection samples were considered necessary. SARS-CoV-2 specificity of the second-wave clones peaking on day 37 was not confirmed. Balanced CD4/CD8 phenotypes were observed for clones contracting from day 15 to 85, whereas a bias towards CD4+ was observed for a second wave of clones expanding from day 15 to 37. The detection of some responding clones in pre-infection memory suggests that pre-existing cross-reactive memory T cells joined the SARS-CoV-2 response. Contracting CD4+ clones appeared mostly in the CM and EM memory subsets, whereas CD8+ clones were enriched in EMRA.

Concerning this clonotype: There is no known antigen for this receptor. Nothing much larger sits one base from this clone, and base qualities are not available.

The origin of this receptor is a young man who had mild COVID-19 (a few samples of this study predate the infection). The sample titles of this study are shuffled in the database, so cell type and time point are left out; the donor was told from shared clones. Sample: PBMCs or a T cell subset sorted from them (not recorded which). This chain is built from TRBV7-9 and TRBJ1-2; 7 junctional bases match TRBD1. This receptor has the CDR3 CASSKTGRNYGYTF. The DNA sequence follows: TGTGCCAGCAGCAAGACAGGGAGAAACTATGGCTACACCTTC.